This TCR beta chain is from a study of shared clonotypes between healthy human individuals. Replicate PCRs for sorted subsets used 200 ng DNA; this equaled tens of thousands of T cell genomes. Clones were sequenced by immunoSEQ multiplex PCR, and TCRdb holds only the in-frame ones, with some missing. The sample contains over 850,000 clones, 75% to 85% of which appear only once. This clone came up a few times. This same CDR3 is encoded by further DNA sequences in the sample. The V and J ends lost 1 base and 0 bases, in that order; junction bases with no gene match: 3. In germline, CDR1 is MGHRA, CDR2 YSYEKL. CDR3 length equals 16 residues.

The genes are TRBV4-1 and TRBJ2-3, with 8 bases aligning to TRBD2. Sequencing input: memory CD4+ T cells from PBMCs. The subset: CD45RA-negative fraction. The source of this sequence is a man aged 18 to 29 in good health. Some clones in this sample may be carry-over from other donors' samples. The DNA for the CDR3 is TGCGCCAGCAGCCAAGCGCTAGCGGGCAGCACAGATACGCAGTATTTT. This translates into CASSQALAGSTDTQYF.